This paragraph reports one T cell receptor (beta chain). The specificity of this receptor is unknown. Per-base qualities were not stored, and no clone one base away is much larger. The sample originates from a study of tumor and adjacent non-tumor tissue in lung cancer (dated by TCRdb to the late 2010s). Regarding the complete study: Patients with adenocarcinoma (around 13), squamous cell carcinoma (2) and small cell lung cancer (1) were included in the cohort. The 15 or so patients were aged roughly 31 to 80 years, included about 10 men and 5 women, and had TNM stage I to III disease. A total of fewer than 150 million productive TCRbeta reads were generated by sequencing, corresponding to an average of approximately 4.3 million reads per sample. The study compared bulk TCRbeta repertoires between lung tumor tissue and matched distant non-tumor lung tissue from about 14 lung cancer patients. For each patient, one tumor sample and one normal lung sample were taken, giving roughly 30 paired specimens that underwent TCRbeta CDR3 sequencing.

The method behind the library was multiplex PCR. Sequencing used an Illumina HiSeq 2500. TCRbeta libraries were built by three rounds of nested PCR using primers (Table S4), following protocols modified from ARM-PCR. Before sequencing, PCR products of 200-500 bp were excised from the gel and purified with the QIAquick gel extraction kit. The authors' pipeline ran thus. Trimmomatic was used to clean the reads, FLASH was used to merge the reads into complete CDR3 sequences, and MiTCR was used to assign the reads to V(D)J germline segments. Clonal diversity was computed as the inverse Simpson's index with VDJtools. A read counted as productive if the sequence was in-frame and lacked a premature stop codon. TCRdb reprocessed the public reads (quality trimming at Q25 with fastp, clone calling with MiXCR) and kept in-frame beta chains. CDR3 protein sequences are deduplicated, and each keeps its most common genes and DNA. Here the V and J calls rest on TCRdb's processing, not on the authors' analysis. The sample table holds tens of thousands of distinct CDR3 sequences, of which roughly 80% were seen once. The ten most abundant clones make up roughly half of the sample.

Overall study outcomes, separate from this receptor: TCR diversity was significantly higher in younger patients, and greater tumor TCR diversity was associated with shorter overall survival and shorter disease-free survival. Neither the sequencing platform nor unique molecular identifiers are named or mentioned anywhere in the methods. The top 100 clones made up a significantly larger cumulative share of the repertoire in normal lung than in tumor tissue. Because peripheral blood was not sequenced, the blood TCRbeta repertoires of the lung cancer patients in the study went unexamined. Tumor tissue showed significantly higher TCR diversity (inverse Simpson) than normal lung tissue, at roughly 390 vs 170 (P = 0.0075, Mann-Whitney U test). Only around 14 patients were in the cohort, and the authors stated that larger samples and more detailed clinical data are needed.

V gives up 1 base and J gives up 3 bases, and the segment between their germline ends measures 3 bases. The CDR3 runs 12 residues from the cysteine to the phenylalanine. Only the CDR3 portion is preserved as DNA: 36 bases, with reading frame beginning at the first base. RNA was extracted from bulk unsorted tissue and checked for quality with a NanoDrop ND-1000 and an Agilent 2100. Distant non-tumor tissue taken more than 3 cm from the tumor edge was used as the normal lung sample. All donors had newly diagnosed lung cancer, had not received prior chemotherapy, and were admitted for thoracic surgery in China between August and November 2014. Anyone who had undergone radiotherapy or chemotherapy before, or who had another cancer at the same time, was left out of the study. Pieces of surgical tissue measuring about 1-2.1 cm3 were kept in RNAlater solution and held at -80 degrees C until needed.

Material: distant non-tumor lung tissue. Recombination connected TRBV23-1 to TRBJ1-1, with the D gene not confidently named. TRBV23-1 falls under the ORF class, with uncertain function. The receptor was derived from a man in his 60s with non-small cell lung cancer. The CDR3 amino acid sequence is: CASSQFDTEAFF. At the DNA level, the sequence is TGCGCCAGCAGTCAATTTGACACTGAAGCTTTCTTT.